This TCR beta chain originates from a study of blood T cell repertoires in COVID-19. Background on the study: Acute-phase and convalescent COVID-19 samples originated in the United States, Italy and Spain. T cells, B-cell-depleted T cells, or PBMCs supplied cDNA or gDNA.

The V end was cut by 5 bases, the J end by 2 bases, with 16 bases between. The CDR3 is made up of 15 amino acids. Germline loops: CDR1 MDHEN, CDR2 SYDVKM. Methods used by the authors: Nucleated cell number was recorded as an estimate derived from reference gene primer amplification. Sequencing used immunoSEQ multiplex PCR; TCRdb keeps in-frame clones, though not all of them. V, J and clone size were drawn from that table, and D and trimming were deduced from the DNA. Found here are hundreds of thousands of clones, 65% to 85% of them singletons; the top ten hold roughly 1.3%. This clone occurred once. The V and J genes are TRBV28 and TRBJ2-7, with a weak D call TRBD1 (8 bases). The clonotype comes from a young woman with COVID-19, enrolled during active disease. The specimen sequenced was peripheral blood. The CDR3 is CASSRTGTIPYEQYF. For the CDR3, the DNA is TGTGCCAGCAGTCGGACAGGGACTATCCCCTACGAGCAGTACTTC.